The 2 T cell receptor beta chains below come from one sample, sequenced in a study of a mutant IDH1 vaccine in newly diagnosed glioma. Assay used: immunoSEQ multiplex PCR; TCRdb lists only in-frame clones, some missing. In the table there are approximately 40,000 clones, roughly 84% of which are singletons. Indicated time point: week 11, during vaccination. Each dose delivered 300 ug of mutant IDH1 20-mer peptide subcutaneously with imiquimod. These receptors' targets are unknown. The source was PBMCs, collected from a glioma patient whose treatment included an IDH1 peptide vaccine. The receptors originated from a man aged 40-55 years with glioma.

This clone was observed a single time. V gene TRBV5-4 combines with J gene TRBJ2-2; D is perhaps TRBD2 (6 bases). Trimming pared 6 bases from V and 3 bases from J, leaving 18 bases between. The germline gives CDR1 SGHNT, CDR2 YYREEE (reference sequence). This CDR3 region has 16 residues. The DNA of the CDR3 is TGTGCCAGCAACCGTAGGGGCAGGGAGGACACCGGGGAGCTGTTTTTT. Encoded protein: CASNRRGREDTGELFF.

J is TRBJ1-4 and V is TRBV4-1, with D hard to call. The CDR3 loop spans 14 amino acids. CDR1 and CDR2 from the germline V gene are MGHRA and YSYEKL. Trimming cost V 4 bases and J 1 base, with 7 bases left between them. The CDR3 region is CASSPDGTNEKLFF. CDR3 sequence (DNA): TGCGCCAGCAGCCCCGACGGAACTAATGAAAAACTGTTTTTT.